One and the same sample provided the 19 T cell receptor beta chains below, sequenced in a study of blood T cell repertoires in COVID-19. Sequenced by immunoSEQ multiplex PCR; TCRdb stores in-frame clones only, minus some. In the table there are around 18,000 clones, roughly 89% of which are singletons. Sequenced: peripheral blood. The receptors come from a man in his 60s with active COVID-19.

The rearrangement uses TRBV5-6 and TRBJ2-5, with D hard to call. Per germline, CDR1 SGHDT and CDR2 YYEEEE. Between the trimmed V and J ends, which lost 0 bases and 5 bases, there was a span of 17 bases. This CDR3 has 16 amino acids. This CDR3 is CASSLGLPYDYETQYF. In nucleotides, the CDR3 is TGTGCCAGCAGCTTGGGGCTCCCTTACGATTACGAGACCCAGTACTTC.

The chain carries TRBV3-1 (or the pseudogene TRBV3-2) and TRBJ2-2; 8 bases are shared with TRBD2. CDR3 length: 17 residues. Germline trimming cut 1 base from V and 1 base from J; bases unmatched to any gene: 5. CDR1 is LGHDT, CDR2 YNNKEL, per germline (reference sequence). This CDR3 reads CASSQAGGRLNTGELFF. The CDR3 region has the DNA TGTGCCAGCAGCCAAGCGGGGGGGCGCTTGAACACCGGGGAGCTGTTTTTT.

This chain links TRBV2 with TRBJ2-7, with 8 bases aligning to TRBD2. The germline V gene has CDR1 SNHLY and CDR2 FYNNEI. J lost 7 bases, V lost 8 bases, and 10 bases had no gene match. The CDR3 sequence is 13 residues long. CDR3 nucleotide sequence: TGTGCCAGCTCGAGCGGGAGATCAACTGAGCAGTACTTC. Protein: CASSSGRSTEQYF.

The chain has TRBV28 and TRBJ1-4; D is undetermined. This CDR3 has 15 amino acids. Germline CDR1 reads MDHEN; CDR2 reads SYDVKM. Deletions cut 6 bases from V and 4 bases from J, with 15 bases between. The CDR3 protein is CASSPLGLGNEKLFF. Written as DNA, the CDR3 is TGTGCCAGCAGCCCTCTTGGGCTCGGTAATGAAAAACTGTTTTTT.

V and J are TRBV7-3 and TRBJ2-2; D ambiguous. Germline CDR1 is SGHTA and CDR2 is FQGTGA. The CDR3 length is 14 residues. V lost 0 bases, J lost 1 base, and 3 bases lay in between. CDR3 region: CASSLTQNTGELFF. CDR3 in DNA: TGTGCCAGCAGCTTAACCCAGAACACCGGGGAGCTGTTTTTT.

CDR3 sequence reads: CASSIFFRGTNEKLFF. In nucleotides, the CDR3 is TGTGCCAGTAGTATCTTCTTTCGGGGAACTAATGAAAAACTGTTTTTT. This sequence joins TRBV19 and TRBJ1-4; D is ambiguous. The CDR3 totals 16 residues. CDR1 is LNHDA, CDR2 SQIVND, per germline (reference sequence). V lost 3 bases to trimming and J lost 1 base, with 12 bases between them. Complete variable domain (other parts from reference TRBV19 and TRBJ1-4): DGGITQSPKYLFRKEGQNVTLSCEQNLNHDAMYWYRQDPGQGLRLIYYSQIVNDFQKGDIAEGYSVSREKKESFPLTVTSAQKNPTAFYLCASSIFFRGTNEKLFFGSGTQLSVL.

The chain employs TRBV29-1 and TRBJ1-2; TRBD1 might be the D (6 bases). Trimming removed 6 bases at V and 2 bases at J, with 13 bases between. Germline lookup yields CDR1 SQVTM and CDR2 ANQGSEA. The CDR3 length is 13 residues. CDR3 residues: CSVDTGWNYGYTF. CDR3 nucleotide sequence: TGCAGCGTAGATACAGGGTGGAACTATGGCTACACCTTC.

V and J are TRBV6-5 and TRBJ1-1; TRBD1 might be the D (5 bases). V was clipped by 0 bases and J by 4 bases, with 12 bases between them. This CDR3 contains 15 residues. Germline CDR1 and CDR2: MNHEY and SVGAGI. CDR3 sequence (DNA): TGTGCCAGCAGTTACTCTGGGGATGGGGCCACTGAAGCTTTCTTT. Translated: CASSYSGDGATEAFF.

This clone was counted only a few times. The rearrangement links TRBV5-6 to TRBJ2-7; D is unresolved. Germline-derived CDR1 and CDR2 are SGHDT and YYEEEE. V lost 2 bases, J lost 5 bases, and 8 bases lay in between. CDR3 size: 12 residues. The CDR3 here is CASSFLGNEQYF. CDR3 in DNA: TGTGCCAGCAGCTTTCTAGGCAACGAGCAGTACTTC.

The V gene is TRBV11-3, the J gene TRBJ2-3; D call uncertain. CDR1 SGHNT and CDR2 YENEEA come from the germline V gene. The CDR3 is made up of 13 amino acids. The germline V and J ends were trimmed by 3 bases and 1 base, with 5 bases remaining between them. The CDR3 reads CASSFSGTDTQYF. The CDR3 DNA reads TGTGCCAGCAGCTTCTCTGGCACAGATACGCAGTATTTT.

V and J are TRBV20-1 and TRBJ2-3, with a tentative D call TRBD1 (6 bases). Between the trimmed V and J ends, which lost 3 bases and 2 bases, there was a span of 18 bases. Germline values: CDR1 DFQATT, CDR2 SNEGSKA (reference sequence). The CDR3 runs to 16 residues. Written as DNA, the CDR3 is TGCAGTGCTAGTAACCCCGGCCAGGGGAACACAGATACGCAGTATTTT. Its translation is CSASNPGQGNTDTQYF.

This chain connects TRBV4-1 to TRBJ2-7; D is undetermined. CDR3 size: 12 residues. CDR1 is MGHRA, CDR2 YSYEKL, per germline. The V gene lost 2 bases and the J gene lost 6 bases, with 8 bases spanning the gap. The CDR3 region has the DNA TGCGCCAGCAGCCAAACGGCTAGCGAGCAGTACTTC. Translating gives CASSQTASEQYF.

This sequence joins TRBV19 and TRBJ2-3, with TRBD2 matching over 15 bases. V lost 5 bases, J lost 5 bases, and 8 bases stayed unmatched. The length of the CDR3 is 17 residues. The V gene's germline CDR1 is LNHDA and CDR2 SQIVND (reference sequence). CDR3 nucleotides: TGTGCCAGTAGTTCCGGGACTAGCGGGAGGTTCGGAGATACGCAGTATTTT. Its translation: CASSSGTSGRFGDTQYF.

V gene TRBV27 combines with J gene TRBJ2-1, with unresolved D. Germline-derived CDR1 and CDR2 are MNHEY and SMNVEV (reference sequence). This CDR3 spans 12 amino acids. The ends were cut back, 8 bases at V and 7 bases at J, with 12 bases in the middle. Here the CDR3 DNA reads TGTGCCAGCCCCCGTCGGTCTAATGAGCAGTTCTTC. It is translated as CASPRRSNEQFF.

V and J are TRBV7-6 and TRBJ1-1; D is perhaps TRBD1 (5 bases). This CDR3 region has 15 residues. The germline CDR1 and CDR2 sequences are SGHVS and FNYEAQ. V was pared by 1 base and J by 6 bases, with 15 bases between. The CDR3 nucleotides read TGTGCCAGCAGCTTAGGGGCGGGTGCGGGGGCTGAAGCTTTCTTT. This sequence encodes CASSLGAGAGAEAFF.

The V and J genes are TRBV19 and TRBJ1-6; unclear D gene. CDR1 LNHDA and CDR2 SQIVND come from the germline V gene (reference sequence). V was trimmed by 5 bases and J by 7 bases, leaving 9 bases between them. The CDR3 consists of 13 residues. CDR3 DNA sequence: TGTGCCAGTAGTGAGGGCCCAAATTCACCCCTCCACTTT. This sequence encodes CASSEGPNSPLHF.

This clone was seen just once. The chain's CDR3 is CASSPQGGSGANVLTF. DNA for the CDR3: TGTGCCAGCAGCCCCCAGGGTGGGTCTGGGGCCAACGTCCTGACTTTC. The gene calls are TRBV7-9 and TRBJ2-6; a possible D gene is TRBD1 (5 bases). CDR1 and CDR2 (germline): SEHNR, FQNEAQ (reference sequence). This CDR3 contains 16 residues. The V end lost 5 bases, the J end lost 1 base, and 12 bases lay between the germline ends. The full variable domain, its missing parts supplied by reference TRBV7-9 and TRBJ2-6, is DTGVSQNPRHKITKRGQNVTFRCDPISEHNRLYWYRQTLGQGPEFLTYFQNEAQLEKSRLLSDRFSAERPKGSFSTLEIQRTEQGDSAMYLCASSPQGGSGANVLTFGAGSRLTVL.

CDR3 sequence: CSASILSRTSGRSEQFF. The CDR3 DNA reads as TGCAGTGCTAGTATTTTAAGTCGGACTAGCGGGAGAAGTGAGCAGTTCTTC. This rearrangement joins TRBV20-1 to TRBJ2-1, with TRBD2 matching 13 bases. The CDR3 runs 17 residues. Unmatched junction bases numbered 14, after V lost 3 bases and J lost 9 bases. Germline V lookup: CDR1 DFQATT, CDR2 SNEGSKA (reference sequence).

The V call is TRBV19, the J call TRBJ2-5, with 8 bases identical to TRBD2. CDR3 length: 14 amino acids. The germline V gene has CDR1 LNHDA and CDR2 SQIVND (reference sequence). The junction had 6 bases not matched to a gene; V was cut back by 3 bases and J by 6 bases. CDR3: CASSMGREAQTQYF. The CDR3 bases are TGTGCCAGTAGTATGGGGCGGGAGGCCCAGACCCAGTACTTC.